This T cell receptor (beta chain) was sequenced in a study of shared clonotypes between healthy human individuals. V lost 2 bases, J lost 3 bases, and 3 bases stayed unmatched. Germline V CDR1 and CDR2: MDHEN, SYDVKM. The CDR3 contains 16 residues. Terminally differentiated effector memory CD45RA+ cells were excluded by CCR7 positive selection of CD45RO-negative cells. Each donor was a Caucasian adult residing in Nashville, Tennessee. Original processing notes: ImmunoSEQ supplied junction-only sequences lacking quality scores, so filtering was different. Profiled with immunoSEQ multiplex PCR; TCRdb holds only in-frame clones, not every one. V and J calls and clone size are copied from that table; D and trimming were computed from the DNA. The table has roughly 550,000 clones, roughly 95% seen once; the top ten hold 0.1% to 0.11%.

This TCR was recovered from a woman younger than 45 in good health. The J gene is TRBJ2-2, the V gene TRBV28; 10 bases agree with TRBD1. Sample: naive CD8+ T cells sorted from blood. CDR3 protein: CASSLRTGGYTGELFF. Here the CDR3 DNA reads TGTGCCAGCAGTTTAAGGACAGGGGGATACACCGGGGAGCTGTTTTTT.